The clone carrying this T cell receptor beta chain was found once. Its antigen is as yet unknown. This sample is part of a study of OX40 agonist ivuxolimab in advanced cancers. Study as a whole: At 65% to 85% male, the cohort had a mean age of around 56 years, ranging from roughly 20 to 85. Checkpoint inhibitors had been given previously to 35% to 50% of patients. Study-level findings and limits: Both CD4+ and CD8+ T cell populations in blood had undergone clonal expansion by week 6 at 0.1 to 3.0 mg/kg.

The table came from immunoSEQ multiplex PCR; TCRdb's copy has only in-frame clones and leaves some out. The data contain 20,000 to 30,000 clones, approximately 90% of them singletons. From germline, CDR1 is LNHDA and CDR2 SQIVND (reference sequence). The trim removed 1 base at V and 2 bases at J, leaving 11 bases unmatched. The CDR3 loop spans 17 amino acids. This TCR was recovered from an adult with an advanced solid tumor such as melanoma, head and neck, liver or kidney cancer. The sequenced sample was CD4+ or CD8+ T cells sorted from blood, obtained in a trial of the OX40 agonist ivuxolimab. This chain joins TRBV19 and TRBJ2-7, with 7 nucleotides matching TRBD1. The CDR3 sequence is CASSIVPPTGVAYEQYF. CDR3 DNA: TGTGCCAGTAGTATAGTACCCCCCACAGGGGTGGCCTACGAGCAGTACTTC.